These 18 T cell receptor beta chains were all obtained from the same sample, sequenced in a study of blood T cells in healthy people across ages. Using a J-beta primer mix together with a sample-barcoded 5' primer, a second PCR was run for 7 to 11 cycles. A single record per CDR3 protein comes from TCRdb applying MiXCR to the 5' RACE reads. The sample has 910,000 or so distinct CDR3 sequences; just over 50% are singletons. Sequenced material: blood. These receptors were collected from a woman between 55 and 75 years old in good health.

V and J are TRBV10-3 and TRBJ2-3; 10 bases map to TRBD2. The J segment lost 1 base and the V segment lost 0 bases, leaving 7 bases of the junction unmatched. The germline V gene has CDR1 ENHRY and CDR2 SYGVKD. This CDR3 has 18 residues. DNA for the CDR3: TGTGCCATCAGTGAGTCGGCTAGCGGGAGAGCCCGCACAGATACGCAGTATTTT. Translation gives CAISESASGRARTDTQYF.

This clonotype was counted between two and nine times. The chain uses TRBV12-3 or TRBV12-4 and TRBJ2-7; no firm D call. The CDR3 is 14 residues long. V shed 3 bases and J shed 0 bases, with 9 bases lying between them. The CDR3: CASSFSDSSYEQYF. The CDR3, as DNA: TGTGCCAGCAGTTTTTCGGATAGCTCCTACGAGCAGTACTTC.

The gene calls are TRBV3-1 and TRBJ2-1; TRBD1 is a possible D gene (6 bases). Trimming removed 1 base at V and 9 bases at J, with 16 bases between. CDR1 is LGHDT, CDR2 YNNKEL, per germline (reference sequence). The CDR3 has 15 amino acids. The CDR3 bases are TGTGCCAGCAGCCAAGCTGCAATACAGGGCAGTGAGCAGTTCTTC. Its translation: CASSQAAIQGSEQFF.

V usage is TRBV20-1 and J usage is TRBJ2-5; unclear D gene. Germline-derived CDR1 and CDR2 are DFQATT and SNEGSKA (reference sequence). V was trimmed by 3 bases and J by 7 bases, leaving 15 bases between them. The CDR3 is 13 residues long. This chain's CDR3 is CSASPPRSVTQYF. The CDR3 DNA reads TGCAGTGCTAGCCCCCCCCGGAGCGTGACCCAGTACTTC.

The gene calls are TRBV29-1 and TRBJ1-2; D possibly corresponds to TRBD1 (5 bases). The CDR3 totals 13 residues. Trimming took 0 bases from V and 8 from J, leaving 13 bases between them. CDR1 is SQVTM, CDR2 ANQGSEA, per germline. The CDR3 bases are TGCAGCGTTGAAGAGGTTCAGGGTCGAGGCTACACCTTC. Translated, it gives CSVEEVQGRGYTF.

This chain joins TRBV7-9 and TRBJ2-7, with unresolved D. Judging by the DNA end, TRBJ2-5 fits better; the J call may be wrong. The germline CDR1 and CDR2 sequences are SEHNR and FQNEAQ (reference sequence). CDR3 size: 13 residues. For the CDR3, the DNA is TGTGCCAGCAGCTACATAGCTTGGGAGACCCAGTACTTC. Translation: CASSYIAWETQYF.

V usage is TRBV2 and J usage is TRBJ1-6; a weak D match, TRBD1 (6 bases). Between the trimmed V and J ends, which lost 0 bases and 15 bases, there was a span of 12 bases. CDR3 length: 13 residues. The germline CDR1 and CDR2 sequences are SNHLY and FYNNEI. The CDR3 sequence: CASSEARGGLLHF. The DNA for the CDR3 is TGTGCCAGCAGTGAAGCGAGGGGGGGGCTCCTCCACTTT.

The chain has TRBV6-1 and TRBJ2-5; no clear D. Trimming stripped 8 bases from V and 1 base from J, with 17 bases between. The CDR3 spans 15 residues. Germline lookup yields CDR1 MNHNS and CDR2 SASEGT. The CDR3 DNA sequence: TGTGCCAGCCGACGCGGCGGCACGACCCAAGAGACCCAGTACTTC. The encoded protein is CASRRGGTTQETQYF.

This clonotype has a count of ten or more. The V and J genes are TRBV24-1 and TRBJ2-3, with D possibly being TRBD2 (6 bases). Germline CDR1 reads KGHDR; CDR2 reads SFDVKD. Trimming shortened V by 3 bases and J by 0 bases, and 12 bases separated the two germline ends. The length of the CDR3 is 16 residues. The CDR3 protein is CATSDRLGTSTDTQYF. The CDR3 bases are TGTGCCACCAGTGATCGACTCGGGACTAGCACAGATACGCAGTATTTT.

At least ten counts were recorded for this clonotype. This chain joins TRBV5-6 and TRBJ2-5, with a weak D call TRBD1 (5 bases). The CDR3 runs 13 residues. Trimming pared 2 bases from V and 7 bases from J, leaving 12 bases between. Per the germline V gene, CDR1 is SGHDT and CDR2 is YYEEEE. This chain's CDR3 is CASSLRGFGTQYF. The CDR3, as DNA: TGTGCCAGCAGCTTAAGGGGATTCGGGACCCAGTACTTC.

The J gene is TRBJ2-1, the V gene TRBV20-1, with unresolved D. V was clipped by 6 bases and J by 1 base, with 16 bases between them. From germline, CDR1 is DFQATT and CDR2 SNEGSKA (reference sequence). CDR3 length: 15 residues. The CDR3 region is CSAPSGFRSYNEQFF. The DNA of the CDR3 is TGCAGTGCCCCTTCTGGGTTTAGGTCCTACAATGAGCAGTTCTTC.

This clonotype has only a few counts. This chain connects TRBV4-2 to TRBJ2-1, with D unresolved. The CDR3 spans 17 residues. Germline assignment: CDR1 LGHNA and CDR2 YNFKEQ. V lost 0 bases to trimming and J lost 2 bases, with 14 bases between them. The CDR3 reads CASSQDQSTSTYNEQFF. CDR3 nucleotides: TGTGCCAGCAGCCAAGATCAGAGCACCTCCACCTACAATGAGCAGTTCTTC.

The CDR3 here is CASTKRDGPYEQYF. The CDR3, as DNA: TGTGCCAGCACCAAACGGGACGGACCCTACGAGCAGTACTTC. The chain combines TRBV7-2 with TRBJ2-7; D possibly uses TRBD1 or TRBD2 (5 bases each). The CDR3 has 14 residues. Trimming pared 7 bases from V and 2 bases from J, leaving 15 bases between. CDR1 is SGHTA and CDR2 is FQGNSA in the germline V gene. Based on the CDR3 plus reference TRBV7-2 and TRBJ2-7, the full variable domain is GAGVSQSPSNKVTEKGKDVELRCDPISGHTALYWYRQSLGQGLEFLIYFQGNSAPDKSGLPSDRFSAERTGGSVSTLTIQRTQQEDSAVYLCASTKRDGPYEQYFGPGTRLTVT.

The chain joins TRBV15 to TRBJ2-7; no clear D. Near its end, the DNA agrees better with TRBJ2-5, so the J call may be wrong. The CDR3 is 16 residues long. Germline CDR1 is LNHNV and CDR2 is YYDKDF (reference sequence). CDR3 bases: TGTGCCACCAGCAGAGACCAACTCGGACGAAAAGAGACCCAGTACTTC. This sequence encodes CATSRDQLGRKETQYF.

The CDR3 reads CASSWGGVTQYF. The CDR3 DNA is TGTGCCAGCAGCTGGGGGGGCGTCACGCAGTATTTT. J is TRBJ2-3 and V is TRBV7-2, with a weak D call TRBD2 (7 bases). Looked up from germline, CDR1 is SGHTA and CDR2 is FQGNSA. CDR3 length equals 12 residues. Trimming pared 4 bases from V and 9 bases from J, leaving 11 bases between.

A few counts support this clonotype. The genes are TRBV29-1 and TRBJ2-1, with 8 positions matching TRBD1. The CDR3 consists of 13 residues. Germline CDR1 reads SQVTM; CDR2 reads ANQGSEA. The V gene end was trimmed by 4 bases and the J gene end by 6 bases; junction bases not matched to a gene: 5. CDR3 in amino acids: CSVGQGAVNEQFF. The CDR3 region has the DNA TGCAGCGTTGGGCAGGGGGCGGTCAATGAGCAGTTCTTC.

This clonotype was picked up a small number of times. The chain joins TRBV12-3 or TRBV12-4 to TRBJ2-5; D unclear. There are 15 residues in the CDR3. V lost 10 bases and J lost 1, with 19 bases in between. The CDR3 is CATAFDHPTQETQYF. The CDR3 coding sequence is TGTGCCACCGCCTTCGACCACCCCACCCAAGAGACCCAGTACTTC.

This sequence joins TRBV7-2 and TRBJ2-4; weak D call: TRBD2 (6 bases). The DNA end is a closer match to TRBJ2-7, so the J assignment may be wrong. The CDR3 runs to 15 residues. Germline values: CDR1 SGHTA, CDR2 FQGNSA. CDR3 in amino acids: CASSLARAGPREQYF. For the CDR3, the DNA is TGTGCCAGCAGCTTAGCGCGGGCGGGACCTCGCGAGCAGTACTTC.